This T cell receptor (beta chain) was recorded in a study of shared clonotypes between healthy human individuals. Study information: The study used three CD4 naive, three CD4 memory, two CD8 naive and one CD8 memory plate per donor. Regarding the study as a whole: Generally, naive subsets (rather than memory subsets) showed larger estimated richness. The study drew on few donors, limiting represented genetic and exposure-history diversity.

Clones were sequenced by immunoSEQ multiplex PCR, and TCRdb holds only the in-frame ones, with some missing. The sample yields 1.4 million or so clones, around 98.5% seen once. A split of CD4+ cells into CD45RA+ naive and CD45RA-negative memory subsets was performed. The CDR3 is 15 residues long. V lost 5 bases and J lost 2, with 14 bases in between. Germline CDR1 reads SEHNR; CDR2 reads FQNEAQ (reference sequence). As concerns this clone: The antigen is not known.

This sequence originates from a man younger than 45 in good health. V usage is TRBV7-9 and J usage is TRBJ2-3; TRBD1 might be the D (6 bases). The sample was naive CD4+ T cells sorted from blood. Subset described: CD45RA+ positively selected. The CDR3 region has the DNA TGTGCCAGCAGCCAACCGACAGGCCTCACAGATACGCAGTATTTT. Protein product: CASSQPTGLTDTQYF.